This T cell receptor beta chain is drawn from a study of blood T cell repertoires in COVID-19. Looking at the study overall: Sources were T cells, B-cell-depleted T cells, or PBMCs; the material itself was cDNA or gDNA.

Profiled with immunoSEQ multiplex PCR; TCRdb holds only in-frame clones, not every one. This table has 150,000 to 200,000 clones, more than 75% appearing once. CDR1 and CDR2 (germline): SNHLY, FYNNEI. Trimming shortened V by 2 bases and J by 3 bases, and 7 bases separated the two germline ends. There are 13 residues in the CDR3. The TCR comes from a middle-aged woman with COVID-19, enrolled during active disease. The chain uses TRBV2 and TRBJ1-1; D remains unclear. The source material was peripheral blood. CDR3 in DNA: TGTGCCAGCAGTGAAATAGCAGACACTGAAGCTTTCTTT. As protein: CASSEIADTEAFF.